The 17 T cell receptor beta chains below were found in one sample sequenced in a study of shared clonotypes between healthy human individuals. Some clones are missing from TCRdb's copy, which holds only in-frame ones; the method was immunoSEQ multiplex PCR. The sample shows fewer than 3 million clones, just under 95% of them seen only once. Sequencing was performed on naive CD4+ T cells from PBMCs. Regarding subset: CD45RA+ positively selected. The receptors were gathered from a man aged 18 to 30 in good health. Some clones in this sample may be carry-over from other donors' samples.

This clone is a singleton in its sample. The rearrangement links TRBV7-9 to TRBJ2-5; D is possibly TRBD1 (5 bases). Trimming took 2 bases from V and 8 from J, leaving 15 bases between them. The V gene's germline CDR1 is SEHNR and CDR2 FQNEAQ (reference sequence). This CDR3 comprises 14 residues. The CDR3 reads CASSLPGQLDTQYF. CDR3 DNA: TGTGCCAGCAGCTTACCCGGACAATTGGACACCCAGTACTTC.

The rearrangement links TRBV6-5 to TRBJ2-7; 8 nucleotides match TRBD2. The CDR3 spans 16 residues. The junction had 9 bases not matched to a gene; V was cut back by 2 bases and J by 3 bases. CDR1 and CDR2 from the germline V gene are MNHEY and SVGAGI. The CDR3 nucleotides read TGTGCCAGCAGTTACCGCGCGGGAGGCCGTGGCTACGAGCAGTACTTC. Amino acids: CASSYRAGGRGYEQYF.

The V and J genes are TRBV4-3 and TRBJ1-1; D is possibly TRBD1 (5 bases). Deletions cut 4 bases from V and 7 bases from J, with 19 bases between. This CDR3 is 15 amino acids long. CDR1 and CDR2 (germline): LGHNA, YSLEER. The CDR3 bases are TGCGCCAGCAGCCCATACACTGCGGGGGTTCATGAAGCTTTCTTT. Its protein is CASSPYTAGVHEAFF.

The chain combines TRBV14 with TRBJ1-5; D ambiguous. Trimming took 4 bases from V and 0 from J, leaving 19 bases between them. CDR1 and CDR2 (germline): SGHDN, FVKESK. This CDR3 has 18 residues. The CDR3 sequence: CASSPTEVHLNSNQPQHF. CDR3 nucleotide sequence: TGTGCCAGCAGCCCAACTGAGGTACACTTGAATAGCAATCAGCCCCAGCATTTT.

The count of this clone is one. The chain's CDR3 is CASSIGQGYGYTF. The CDR3 nucleotides are TGTGCCAGCAGCATCGGACAGGGATATGGCTACACCTTC. This chain connects TRBV5-6 to TRBJ1-2, with 8 bases identical to TRBD1. V lost 4 bases, J lost 5 bases, and 4 bases stayed unmatched. This CDR3 has 13 residues. Germline CDR1 and CDR2: SGHDT and YYEEEE.

The rearrangement joins TRBV18 to TRBJ2-2, with no clear D. With 3 bases removed from V and 2 bases from J, the gap between germline ends came to 13 bases. Per germline, CDR1 KGHSH and CDR2 LQKENI. The CDR3 sequence is 16 residues long. In DNA, the CDR3 is TGTGCCAGCTCACCCGGCCAGAAATCTAACACCGGGGAGCTGTTTTTT. As protein: CASSPGQKSNTGELFF.

In its sample, this clone was seen once. The chain has TRBV7-2 and TRBJ2-7; 8 bases align to TRBD2. Germline V lookup: CDR1 SGHTA, CDR2 FQGNSA. This CDR3 is built from 15 residues. The V segment lost 1 base and the J segment 3 bases; nucleotides outside the gene matches: 5. The CDR3 sequence: CASSLGPGGGYEQYF. As DNA, the CDR3 is TGTGCCAGCAGCTTAGGACCGGGAGGGGGCTACGAGCAGTACTTC.

Note on this clone: The sample holds other DNA sequences that translate to the same CDR3. The chain recombines TRBV18 with TRBJ2-7; D call uncertain. Looked up from germline, CDR1 is KGHSH and CDR2 is LQKENI. The CDR3 is 13 residues long. V lost 2 bases, J lost 3 bases, and 8 bases lay in between. The CDR3 region has the DNA TGTGCCAGCTCACCAACGTTGGACTACGAGCAGTACTTC. Protein product: CASSPTLDYEQYF.

The chain links TRBV28 to TRBJ2-5; TRBD1 aligns across 8 bases. This CDR3 comprises 14 residues. Per the germline V gene, CDR1 is MDHEN and CDR2 is SYDVKM. With 6 bases clipped from V and 4 bases from J, the junction kept 7 bases outside the gene matches. This CDR3 is CASSIGQGPETQYF. The CDR3 nucleotides read TGTGCCAGCAGCATAGGACAGGGTCCAGAGACCCAGTACTTC.

This chain uses TRBV14 with TRBJ2-7; D tentatively fits TRBD1 or TRBD2 (5 bases each). Germline V gene sequence: CDR1 SGHDN, CDR2 FVKESK. The CDR3 sequence is 14 residues long. V was clipped by 0 bases and J by 7 bases, with 13 bases between them. This CDR3 reads CASSQDPTWGEQYF. CDR3 coding DNA: TGTGCCAGCAGCCAAGATCCCACTTGGGGGGAGCAGTACTTC.

This clone was observed a single time. The chain links TRBV7-2 to TRBJ2-1, with D unresolved. Trimming removed 2 bases at V and 5 bases at J, with 4 bases between. Germline V CDR1 and CDR2: SGHTA, FQGNSA. The CDR3 consists of 12 residues. DNA of the CDR3: TGTGCCAGCAGCTTACCTGACAATGAGCAGTTCTTC. Translation: CASSLPDNEQFF.

The chain is built from TRBV7-3 and TRBJ2-6; no definite D call. The CDR3 consists of 15 residues. Per germline, CDR1 SGHTA and CDR2 FQGTGA. V lost 5 bases to trimming and J lost 0 bases, with 8 bases between them. Here the CDR3 DNA reads TGTGCCAGCAGCGACGGGTTCTCTGGGGCCAACGTCCTGACTTTC. It is translated as CASSDGFSGANVLTF.

Note on this clone: In the same sample, other DNA sequences code for this CDR3. The CDR3 spells CASSEGQGVYEQYF. DNA for the CDR3: TGCGCCAGCAGCGAGGGACAGGGGGTCTACGAGCAGTACTTC. The chain uses TRBV5-1 and TRBJ2-7; TRBD1 aligns across 11 bases. V was pared by 4 bases and J by 3 bases, with 3 bases of the junction left unmatched. The CDR3 sequence is 14 residues long. Germline-derived CDR1 and CDR2 are SGHRS and YFSETQ. Complete variable domain (other parts from reference TRBV5-1 and TRBJ2-7): KAGVTQTPRYLIKTRGQQVTLSCSPISGHRSVSWYQQTPGQGLQFLFEYFSETQRNKGNFPGRFSGRQFSNSRSEMNVSTLELGDSALYLCASSEGQGVYEQYFGPGTRLTVT.

The V call is TRBV25-1, the J call TRBJ2-1, with TRBD2 as a possible D gene (5 bases). Between the trimmed V and J ends, which lost 4 bases and 2 bases, there was a span of 12 bases. The CDR3 is made up of 15 amino acids. CDR1 and CDR2 (germline): MGHDK, SYGVNS. CDR3 sequence: CASSASTRAYNEQFF. The CDR3 DNA reads as TGTGCCAGCAGTGCTTCTACGAGGGCCTACAATGAGCAGTTCTTC.

Concerning this clone: This specimen includes other DNA sequences encoding the same CDR3. The V call is TRBV7-3, the J call TRBJ2-5; D unresolved. Germline CDR1 and CDR2: SGHTA and FQGTGA. The length of the CDR3 is 13 residues. V dropped 1 base and J dropped 2 bases, with 5 bases sitting between them. The CDR3 is CASSLISQETQYF. CDR3 bases: TGTGCCAGCAGCTTAATTTCACAAGAGACCCAGTACTTC.

The rearrangement joins TRBV29-1 to TRBJ1-3, with a weak D call TRBD1 (5 bases). This CDR3 spans 13 amino acids. V dropped 7 bases and J dropped 2 bases, with 12 bases sitting between them. Germline lookup yields CDR1 SQVTM and CDR2 ANQGSEA. CDR3 coding DNA: TGCAGCGGGGGGTGGGGGGCTGGAAACACCATATATTTT. Translated, it gives CSGGWGAGNTIYF.

This clone appeared a single time. The chain recombines TRBV18 with TRBJ1-2; 9 bases fit TRBD1. From germline, CDR1 is KGHSH and CDR2 LQKENI. The CDR3 is made up of 16 amino acids. After removal of 3 bases from V and 6 bases from J, the junction contained 11 bases not matched to a gene. The CDR3 coding sequence is TGTGCCAGCTCACCGAGTAAAAATACAGGGGGCCATGGCTACACCTTC. Translating it yields CASSPSKNTGGHGYTF.